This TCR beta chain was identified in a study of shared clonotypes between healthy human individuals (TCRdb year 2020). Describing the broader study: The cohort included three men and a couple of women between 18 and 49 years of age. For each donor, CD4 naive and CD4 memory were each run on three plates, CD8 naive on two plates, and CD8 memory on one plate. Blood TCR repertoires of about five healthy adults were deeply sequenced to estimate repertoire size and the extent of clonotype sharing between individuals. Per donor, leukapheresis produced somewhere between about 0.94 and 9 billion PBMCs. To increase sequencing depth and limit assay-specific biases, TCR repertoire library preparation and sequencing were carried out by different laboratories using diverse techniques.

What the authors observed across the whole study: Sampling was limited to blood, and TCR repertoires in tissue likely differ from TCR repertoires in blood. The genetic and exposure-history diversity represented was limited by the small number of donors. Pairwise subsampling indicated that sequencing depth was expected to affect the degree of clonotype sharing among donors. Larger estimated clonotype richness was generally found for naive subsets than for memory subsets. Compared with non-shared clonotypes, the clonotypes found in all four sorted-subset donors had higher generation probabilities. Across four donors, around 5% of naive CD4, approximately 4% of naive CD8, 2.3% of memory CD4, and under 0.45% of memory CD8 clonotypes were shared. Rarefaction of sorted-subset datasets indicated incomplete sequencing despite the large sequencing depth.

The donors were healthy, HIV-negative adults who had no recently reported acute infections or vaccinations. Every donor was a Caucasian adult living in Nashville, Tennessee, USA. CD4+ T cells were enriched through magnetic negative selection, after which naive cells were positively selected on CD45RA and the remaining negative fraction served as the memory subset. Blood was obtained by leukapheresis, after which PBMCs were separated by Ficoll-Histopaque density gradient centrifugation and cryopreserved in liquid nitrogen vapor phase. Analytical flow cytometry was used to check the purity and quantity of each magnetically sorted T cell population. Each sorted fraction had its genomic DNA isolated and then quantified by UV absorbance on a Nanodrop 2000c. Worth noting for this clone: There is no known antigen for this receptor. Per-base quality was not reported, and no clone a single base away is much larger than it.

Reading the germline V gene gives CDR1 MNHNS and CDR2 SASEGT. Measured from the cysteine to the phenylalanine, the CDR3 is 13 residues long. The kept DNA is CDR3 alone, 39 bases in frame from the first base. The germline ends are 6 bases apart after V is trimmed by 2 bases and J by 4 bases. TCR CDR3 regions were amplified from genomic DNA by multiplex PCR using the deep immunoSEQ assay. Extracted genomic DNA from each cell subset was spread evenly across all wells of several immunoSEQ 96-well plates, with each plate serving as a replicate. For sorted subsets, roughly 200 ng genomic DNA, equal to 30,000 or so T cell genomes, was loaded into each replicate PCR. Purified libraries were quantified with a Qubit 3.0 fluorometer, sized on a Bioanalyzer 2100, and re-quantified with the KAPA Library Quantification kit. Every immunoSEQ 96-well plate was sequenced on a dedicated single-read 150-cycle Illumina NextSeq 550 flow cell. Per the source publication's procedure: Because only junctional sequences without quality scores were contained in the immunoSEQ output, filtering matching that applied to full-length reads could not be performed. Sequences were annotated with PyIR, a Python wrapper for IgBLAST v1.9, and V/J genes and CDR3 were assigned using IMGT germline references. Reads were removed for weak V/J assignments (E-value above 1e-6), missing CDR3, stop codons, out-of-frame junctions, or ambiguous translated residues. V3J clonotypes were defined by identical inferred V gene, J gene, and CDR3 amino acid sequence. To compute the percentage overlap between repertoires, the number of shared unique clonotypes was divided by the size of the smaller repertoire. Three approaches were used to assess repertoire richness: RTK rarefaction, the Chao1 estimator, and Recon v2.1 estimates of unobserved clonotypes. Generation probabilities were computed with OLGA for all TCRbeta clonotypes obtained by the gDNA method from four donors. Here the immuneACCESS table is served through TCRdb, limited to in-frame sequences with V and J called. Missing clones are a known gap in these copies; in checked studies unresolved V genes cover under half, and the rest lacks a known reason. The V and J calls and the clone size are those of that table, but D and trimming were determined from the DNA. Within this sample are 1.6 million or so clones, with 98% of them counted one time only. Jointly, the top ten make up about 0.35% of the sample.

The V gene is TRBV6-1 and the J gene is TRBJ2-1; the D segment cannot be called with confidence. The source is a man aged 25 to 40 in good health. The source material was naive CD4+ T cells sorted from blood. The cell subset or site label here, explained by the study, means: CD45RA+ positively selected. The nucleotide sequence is TGTGCCAGCAGTGAATTAGGGTACAATGAGCAGTTCTTC. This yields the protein CASSELGYNEQFF.